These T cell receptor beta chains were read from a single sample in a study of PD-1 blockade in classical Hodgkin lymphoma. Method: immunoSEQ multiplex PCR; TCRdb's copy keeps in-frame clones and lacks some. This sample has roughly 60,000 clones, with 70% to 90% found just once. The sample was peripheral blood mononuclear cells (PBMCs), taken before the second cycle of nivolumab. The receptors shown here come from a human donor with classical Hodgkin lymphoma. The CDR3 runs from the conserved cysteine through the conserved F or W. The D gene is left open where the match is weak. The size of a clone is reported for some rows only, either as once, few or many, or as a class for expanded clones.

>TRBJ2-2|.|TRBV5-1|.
TGCGCCAGCAGCTTGGTCGGTGCTACCGGGGAGCTGTTTTTT
CASSLVGATGELFF
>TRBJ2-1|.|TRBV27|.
TGTGCCAGCAGGCCGGGGAGGAGCTCCTACAATGAGCAGTTCTTC
CASRPGRSSYNEQFF
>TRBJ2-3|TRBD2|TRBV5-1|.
TGCGCCAGCAGCTTTCTAGCGGGGGCTCCCGATACGCAGTATTTT
CASSFLAGAPDTQYF
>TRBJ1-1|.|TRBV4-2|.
TGTGCCAGCAGCCAAGTCAAGGAAAGCACTGAAGCTTTCTTT
CASSQVKESTEAFF
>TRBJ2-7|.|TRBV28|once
TGTGCCAGCAGTTCGAGGGATAGTTGGGGAGAGCACTACGAGCAGTACTTC
CASSSRDSWGEHYEQYF
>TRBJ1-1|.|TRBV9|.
TGTGCCAGCAGCGTAGGACCAGGGAGAACTGAAGCTTTCTTT
CASSVGPGRTEAFF
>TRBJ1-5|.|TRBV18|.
TGTGCCAGCTCACCGGGGGTCAATCAGCCCCAGCATTTT
CASSPGVNQPQHF
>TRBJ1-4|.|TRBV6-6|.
TGTGCCAGCAGTTTCCCTGAAGGACCAACTAATGAAAAACTGTTTTTT
CASSFPEGPTNEKLFF
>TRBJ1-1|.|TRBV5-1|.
TGCGCCAGCAGCTTTGATACGGAGTACACTGAAGCTTTCTTT
CASSFDTEYTEAFF
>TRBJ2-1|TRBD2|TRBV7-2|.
TGTGCCAGCAGCTTAGGAGGAGCGGGGGGGCGTTACAATGAGCAGTTCTTC
CASSLGGAGGRYNEQFF
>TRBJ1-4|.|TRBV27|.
TGTGCCAGCAGACGCTGGGGGGGTTTTAATGAAAAACTGTTTTTT
CASRRWGGFNEKLFF
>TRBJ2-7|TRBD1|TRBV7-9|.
TGTGCCAGCAGTCCTTCGGGACAGGGCTACGAGCAGTACTTC
CASSPSGQGYEQYF
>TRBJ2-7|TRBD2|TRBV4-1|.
TGCGCCAGCAGCCCCATAGAACGGGGGGGCCGCGAGCAGTACTTC
CASSPIERGGREQYF
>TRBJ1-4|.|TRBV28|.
TGTGCCAGCAGTTCGCCCGGGGCCCTAAAAGGTGAAAAACTGTTTTTT
CASSSPGALKGEKLFF
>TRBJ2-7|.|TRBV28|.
TGTGCCAGCAGTTTAAGGGGCTACGAGCAGTACTTC
CASSLRGYEQYF
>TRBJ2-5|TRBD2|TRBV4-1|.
TGCGCCAGCAGCCAGGGGACTAGCGGGGGGCAAGAGACCCAGTACTTC
CASSQGTSGGQETQYF
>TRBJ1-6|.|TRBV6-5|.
TGTGCCAGCAGCAAGCGGGACCTCCTCCACTTT
CASSKRDLLHF
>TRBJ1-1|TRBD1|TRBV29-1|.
TGCAGCGCAGCGGACAGGGGGAACACTGAAGCTTTCTTT
CSAADRGNTEAFF
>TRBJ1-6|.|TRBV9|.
TGTGCCAGCCAGAGGGGAGTCGCCACTGGGGCACCCCTCCACTTT
CASQRGVATGAPLHF
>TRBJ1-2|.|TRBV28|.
TGTGCCAGCAGCCCAAGGACGGCGGACTATGGGGGCTACACCTTC
CASSPRTADYGGYTF
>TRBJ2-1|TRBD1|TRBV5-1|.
TGCGCCAGCAGCCAAAGACAGGGTCAGGGTGAGCAGTTCTTC
CASSQRQGQGEQFF
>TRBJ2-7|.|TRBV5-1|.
TGCGCCAGCAGCCCGACGGGACCGGCGGCCTACGAGCAGTACTTC
CASSPTGPAAYEQYF
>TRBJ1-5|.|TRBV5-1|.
TGCGCCAGCAGCTTGGGAGGGGAGGGCAATCAGCCCCAGCATTTT
CASSLGGEGNQPQHF
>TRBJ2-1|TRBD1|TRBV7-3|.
TGTGCCAGCAGCTTAATGGGGACAGGGATCGGCAATGAGCAGTTCTTC
CASSLMGTGIGNEQFF
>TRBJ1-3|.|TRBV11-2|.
TGTGCCAGCAGCTTAAGATGGGAAGCTGGAAACACCATATATTTT
CASSLRWEAGNTIYF
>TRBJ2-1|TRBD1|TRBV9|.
TGTGCCAGCAGCGCGCATTCGGGACAGGGGGCCGATGAGCAGTTCTTC
CASSAHSGQGADEQFF
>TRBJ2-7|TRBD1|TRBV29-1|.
TGCAGCGTTGAAGATCCGGACAGGACTTCCTACGAGCAGTACTTC
CSVEDPDRTSYEQYF
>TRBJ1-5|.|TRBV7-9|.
TGTGCCGGCTCCATTGGACAGCATCAGCCCCAGCATTTT
CAGSIGQHQPQHF
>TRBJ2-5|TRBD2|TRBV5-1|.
TGCGCCAGCAGCCTCAACCCACTAGCGGGGGCGGAGACCCAGTACTTC
CASSLNPLAGAETQYF
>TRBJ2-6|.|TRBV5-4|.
TGTGCCAGCAGTCTCCGACAAGCCGGGGCCAACGTCCTGACTTTC
CASSLRQAGANVLTF
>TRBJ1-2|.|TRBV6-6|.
TGTGCCAGCAGTTCCCAACTGAACTATGGCTACACCTTC
CASSSQLNYGYTF
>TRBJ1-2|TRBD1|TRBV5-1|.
TGCGCCAGCAGCCTACCCGGGACAGGGCGTCTCTACTATGGCTACACCTTC
CASSLPGTGRLYYGYTF
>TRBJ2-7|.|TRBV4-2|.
TGTGCCAGCAGCCAGACCAGGGGCCCCTACGAGCAGTACTTC
CASSQTRGPYEQYF
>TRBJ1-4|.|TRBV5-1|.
TGCGCCAGCAGCTTGGGGAGTAGAGGTGAAAAACTGTTTTTT
CASSLGSRGEKLFF
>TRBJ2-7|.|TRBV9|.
TGTGCCAGCAGCGTAGAAGGTGCGGGGTCCTACGAGCAGTACTTC
CASSVEGAGSYEQYF
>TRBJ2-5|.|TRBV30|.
TGTGCCTGGAGTGTATATGAGGAGCTCCAAGAGACCCAGTACTTC
CAWSVYEELQETQYF
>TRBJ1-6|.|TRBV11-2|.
TGTGCCAGCAGCTTAGAGACAGAGGGCTCACCCCTCCACTTT
CASSLETEGSPLHF
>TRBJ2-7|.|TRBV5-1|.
TGCGCCAGCACCGTCGGGACACTAAGCTACGAGCAGTACTTC
CASTVGTLSYEQYF
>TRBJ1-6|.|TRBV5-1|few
TGCGCCAGCAGTTTCCCAGGGATGAATTCACCCCTCCACTTT
CASSFPGMNSPLHF
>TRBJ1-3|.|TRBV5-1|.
TGCGCCAGCAGCTTGGCCCTCGGGACCGCCGGAAACACCATATATTTT
CASSLALGTAGNTIYF
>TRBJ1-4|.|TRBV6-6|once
TGTGCCAGCAGTTACCAGGCCGGAACTGGGGAAAAACTGTTTTTT
CASSYQAGTGEKLFF
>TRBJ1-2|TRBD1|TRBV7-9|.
TGTGCCAGCAGCTTATGGGACAGGGACAACTATGGCTACACCTTC
CASSLWDRDNYGYTF
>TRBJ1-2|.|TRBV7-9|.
TGTGCCAGCAGCTTAGCGCTCGGCGGTTCGACCCATGGCTACACCTTC
CASSLALGGSTHGYTF
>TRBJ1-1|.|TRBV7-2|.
TGTGCCAGCAGCCCCCCCCTAAGGATAGAAGCTTTCTTT
CASSPPLRIEAFF